These 18 T cell receptor beta chains came from one sample sequenced in a study of cytomegalovirus exposure and HLA in healthy donors. The PCR was carried out with 60 Vbeta primers and 13 Jbeta primers. Some clones are missing from TCRdb's copy, which holds only in-frame ones; the method was immunoSEQ multiplex PCR. Of a few hundred thousand clones listed, approximately 70% are singletons. Sequencing used PBMCs. The receptors were sampled from a woman aged 25 to 39 in good health and CMV-seronegative.

This clone was counted once. The chain has TRBV19 and TRBJ1-2; no firm D call. Germline lookup yields CDR1 LNHDA and CDR2 SQIVND (reference sequence). The CDR3 is made up of 14 amino acids. V was clipped by 0 bases and J by 3 bases, with 8 bases between them. The CDR3 loop reads CASSIDLFDYGYTF. CDR3 nucleotide sequence: TGTGCCAGTAGTATAGATCTCTTCGACTATGGCTACACCTTC.

The chain links TRBV4-2 to TRBJ1-3, with 9 bases that match TRBD1. CDR1 is LGHNA, CDR2 YNFKEQ, per germline. J was trimmed by 0 bases and V by 6 bases; bases with no gene match: 18. This CDR3 has 20 residues. The CDR3 nucleotides are TGTGCCAGCAGTCGAGTGTACCCTCCCGGACAGGGGCGCTCTGGAAACACCATATATTTT. The encoded protein is CASSRVYPPGQGRSGNTIYF.

This clone was seen only a few times. V gene TRBV19 combines with J gene TRBJ2-1; D is possibly TRBD2 (6 bases). V lost 4 bases to trimming and J lost 4 bases, with 17 bases between them. Germline values: CDR1 LNHDA, CDR2 SQIVND (reference sequence). This CDR3 region has 16 residues. In DNA, the CDR3 is TGTGCCAGTAGTACACGGGGCGGGGCCTTTTACAATGAGCAGTTCTTC. The encoded protein is CASSTRGGAFYNEQFF.

The chain carries TRBV30 and TRBJ2-1; 8 nucleotides align to TRBD1. J was trimmed by 7 bases and V by 5 bases; bases with no gene match: 7. The germline V gene encodes CDR1 GTSNPN and CDR2 SVGIG (reference sequence). This CDR3 region has 13 residues. CDR3 coding DNA: TGTGCCTGGGAGCAGGGGGCTTTTAATGAGCAGTTCTTC. Residues: CAWEQGAFNEQFF.

The gene calls are TRBV4-3 and TRBJ1-1; no reliable D call. Germline CDR1 reads LGHNA; CDR2 reads YSLEER. The V gene lost 2 bases and the J gene lost 7 bases, with 5 bases spanning the gap. This CDR3 spans 11 amino acids. The CDR3 DNA sequence: TGCGCCAGCAGCCAATCCGGTGAAGCTTTCTTT. Amino acids: CASSQSGEAFF.

This clone was observed a single time. The V gene is TRBV19, the J gene TRBJ1-2; TRBD1 matches at 8 bases. V dropped 8 bases and J dropped 5; count of bases not matched to a gene: 7. The CDR3 runs to 13 residues. Per the germline V gene, CDR1 is LNHDA and CDR2 is SQIVND (reference sequence). The CDR3 DNA follows: TGTGCCAGTCGAGGACAGGGCATATATGGCTACACCTTC. Its translation: CASRGQGIYGYTF.

The chain uses TRBV6-1 and TRBJ2-7; possible D gene TRBD1, 5 bases. The CDR3 sequence is 15 residues long. In germline, CDR1 is MNHNS, CDR2 SASEGT. Trimming left V 4 bases short and J 2 bases short, with 15 bases between. CDR3 in amino acids: CASSVLTGSTYEQYF. The CDR3 DNA follows: TGTGCCAGCAGTGTACTAACAGGAAGTACCTACGAGCAGTACTTC.

This clone was detected a few times. CDR3 protein: CASSLWAGASYEQYF. CDR3 DNA: TGTGCCAGCAGCTTATGGGCGGGAGCCTCCTACGAGCAGTACTTC. The gene calls are TRBV7-9 and TRBJ2-7, with 7 bases that match TRBD2. Looked up from germline, CDR1 is SEHNR and CDR2 is FQNEAQ (reference sequence). V lost 2 bases to trimming and J lost 0 bases; unmatched junction nucleotides: 4. The CDR3 is 15 amino acids.

The chain is built from TRBV18 and TRBJ1-1, with D maybe TRBD1 (6 bases). V gave up 3 bases and J gave up 5 bases, with 19 bases separating them. CDR3 length: 16 amino acids. Germline CDR1 KGHSH, CDR2 LQKENI. CDR3 residues: CASSPRGARFGTEAFF. The DNA of the CDR3 is TGTGCCAGCTCACCGCGGGGGGCCCGGTTCGGGACTGAAGCTTTCTTT. Combining the CDR3 with reference TRBV18 and TRBJ1-1 gives the whole variable domain NAGVMQNPRHLVRRRGQEARLRCSPMKGHSHVYWYRQLPEEGLKFMVYLQKENIIDESGMPKERFSAEFPKEGPSILRIQQVVRGDSAAYFCASSPRGARFGTEAFFGQGTRLTVV.

The chain links TRBV19 to TRBJ2-5, with D perhaps matching TRBD1 (6 bases). The J call is in doubt because the DNA end fits TRBJ2-7 better. Germline loops: CDR1 LNHDA, CDR2 SQIVND (reference sequence). This CDR3 contains 15 residues. In DNA, the CDR3 is TGTGCCAGTAGTATAGGCAGGGGTCTCTCCTACGAGCAGTACTTC. Translating it yields CASSIGRGLSYEQYF.

V gene TRBV6-5 combines with J gene TRBJ1-1; D is unresolved. CDR3 length: 13 residues. Germline V gives CDR1 MNHEY, CDR2 SVGAGI. With 5 bases removed from V and 5 bases from J, the gap between germline ends came to 12 bases. For the CDR3, the DNA is TGTGCCAGCAGTCCCGACACGGGAACTGAAGCTTTCTTT. Its translation is CASSPDTGTEAFF.

The chain links TRBV19 to TRBJ1-5; TRBD1 matches at 9 bases. There are 15 residues in the CDR3. Trimming took 5 bases from V and 1 from J; bases not matched to a gene: 3. Germline-derived CDR1 and CDR2 are LNHDA and SQIVND (reference sequence). The CDR3 DNA follows: TGTGCCAGTAGTCGGGACAGGGTAAGCAATCAGCCCCAGCATTTT. It specifies CASSRDRVSNQPQHF.

The J gene is TRBJ1-4, the V gene TRBV5-1, with TRBD1 matching over 7 bases. Germline V gene lookup returns CDR1 SGHRS and CDR2 YFSETQ. V gave up 7 bases and J gave up 2 bases; unmatched junction bases: 2. The CDR3 contains 13 residues. CDR3 sequence reads: CASATGTNEKLFF. The CDR3 nucleotides are TGCGCCAGCGCGACAGGGACTAATGAAAAACTGTTTTTT.

J is TRBJ2-3 and V is TRBV5-1; 9 bases map to TRBD1. The CDR3 consists of 16 residues. V shed 0 bases, J shed 5 bases, and the junction held 7 bases outside the gene matches. From germline, CDR1 is SGHRS and CDR2 YFSETQ. CDR3 protein: CASSLEDRGGLDTQYF. The CDR3 DNA is TGCGCCAGCAGCTTGGAGGACAGGGGCGGCTTAGATACGCAGTATTTT. The full variable domain, with the rest looked up from reference TRBV5-1 and TRBJ2-3, is KAGVTQTPRYLIKTRGQQVTLSCSPISGHRSVSWYQQTPGQGLQFLFEYFSETQRNKGNFPGRFSGRQFSNSRSEMNVSTLELGDSALYLCASSLEDRGGLDTQYFGPGTRLTVL.

As concerns this clone: The identical CDR3 is also encoded by other nucleotide sequences in the sample. The gene calls are TRBV5-1 and TRBJ1-6, with TRBD1 matching 8 bases. The germline V gene encodes CDR1 SGHRS and CDR2 YFSETQ. The V gene end was trimmed by 4 bases and the J gene end by 7 bases; junction bases not matched to a gene: 4. CDR3 size: 14 residues. Written as DNA, the CDR3 is TGCGCCAGCAGCCCCACAGGGGGGAATTCACCCCTCCACTTT. It translates to CASSPTGGNSPLHF.

The chain has TRBV10-3 and TRBJ1-2; weak D call: TRBD1 (5 bases). CDR3 length equals 15 residues. The V end lost 0 bases, the J end lost 4 bases, and 12 bases lay between the germline ends. Germline assignment: CDR1 ENHRY and CDR2 SYGVKD. CDR3 nucleotides: TGTGCCATCAGTGAGTCTATAGGGGCGATCTATGGCTACACCTTC. Protein product: CAISESIGAIYGYTF.

A note on this clone: The same CDR3 also results from other DNA sequences found in this sample. V usage is TRBV11-3 and J usage is TRBJ1-6, with 8 bases that match TRBD1. This CDR3 contains 17 residues. The ends lost 6 bases at V and 0 bases at J; junction bases unmatched: 7. Germline V gives CDR1 SGHNT, CDR2 YENEEA. DNA of the CDR3: TGTGCCAGCAGTTCAGGGGGCGGTAGCTCCTATAATTCACCCCTCCACTTT. Translation: CASSSGGGSSYNSPLHF.

The rearrangement uses TRBV11-3 and TRBJ2-3; 7 bases line up with TRBD2. The length of the CDR3 is 14 residues. V lost 5 bases and J lost 4; bases outside the gene matches: 6. CDR1 and CDR2 (germline): SGHNT, YENEEA. CDR3 residues: CASSNRDYSDTQYF. Written as DNA, the CDR3 is TGTGCCAGCAGCAACCGGGACTATTCAGATACGCAGTATTTT.